Reported below is one T cell receptor (beta chain). The data were taken from a study of CD8 T cells in Susac syndrome. It was with random hexamers that roughly 0.45 to 1 ug RNA was reverse transcribed. MiXCR, applied by TCRdb to the immunoSEQ multiplex PCR reads, yields one record per CDR3 protein. The sample contains 350,000 to 550,000 distinct CDR3 sequences, approximately 85% of which appear only once. CDR3 length: 17 residues. The J segment lost 1 base and the V segment lost 5 bases, leaving 8 bases of the junction unmatched. The V gene's germline CDR1 is SEHNR and CDR2 FQNEAQ (reference sequence).

The sequence derives from a human donor with multiple sclerosis. Sequencing was carried out using CD8+ T cells from PBMCs. The V gene is TRBV7-9, the J gene TRBJ2-1, with TRBD1 matching 10 bases. CDR3 DNA: TGTGCCAGCAGCGGGATAGGACAGGGGGGGTCCTACAATGAGCAGTTCTTC. Its protein product is CASSGIGQGGSYNEQFF.